This entry describes one TCR beta chain. Its antigen is not identified. The sample comes from a study of shared clonotypes between healthy human individuals. Study results and caveats: Between a few donors, naive CD4 clonotypes were shared at a level of approximately 5%.

CD45RO-negative, CCR7-selected cells formed the naive CD8 fraction, which excluded terminally differentiated effector memory CD45RA+ cells. Germline-derived CDR1 and CDR2 are SQVTM and ANQGSEA. CDR3 length: 17 residues. Trimming cost V 1 base and J 7 bases; bases outside gene matches: 12. Splitting of each subset's genomic DNA was done evenly across several immunoSEQ plates. Sequencing used immunoSEQ multiplex PCR; TCRdb keeps in-frame clones, though not all of them. The sample shows just over 2,000,000 clones, approximately 95% of them seen only once. Material: naive CD8+ T cells sorted from blood. V usage is TRBV29-1 and J usage is TRBJ2-1; 11 bases agree with TRBD2. This receptor was taken from a man aged 18 to 35 in good health. CDR3 bases: TGCAGCGTTGAAGGGGGGCTAGCGGGAGGAGTCGGGAATGAGCAGTTCTTC. Its translation: CSVEGGLAGGVGNEQFF.